This entry features one T cell receptor beta chain sequence. As yet, its antigen is unknown. The V gene's germline CDR1 is SGHDT and CDR2 YYEEEE. V lost 0 bases and J 5 bases, leaving 11 bases between the germline ends. This CDR3 spans 14 amino acids. This sample stems from a study of Ad26.COV2.S vaccination and SARS-CoV-2 variants. The wider study: A COV1001 Ad26.COV2.S trial-arm participant provided the sample.

The treatment was: over 15 received Ad26.COV2.S at low or high dose, single or two shots; roughly 5 received placebo; per-sample allocation not given. Specimens were obtained on day 63 following the first vaccine or placebo injection. Here immunoSEQ multiplex PCR was the method, and the copy in TCRdb shows in-frame clones only, minus some. The sample lists roughly 300,000 clones, 80% to 90% seen once, with about 10% in the top ten. Study observations and caveats: Recipients given vaccine exceeded placebo recipients in spike-specific TCR breadth. TCR breadth and depth analyses may have underestimated total T cell responses.

This chain uses TRBV5-6 with TRBJ1-1; no clear D. The sequence derives from a person aged 18-65 years who received the Ad26.COV2.S COVID-19 vaccine or a placebo. Sequences were derived from peripheral blood, sampled in a trial of Ad26.COV2.S vaccine versus placebo. The CDR3 is CASSLVLSETEAFF. CDR3 DNA: TGTGCCAGCAGCTTGGTTTTGTCGGAGACTGAAGCTTTCTTT.